Listed below are T cell receptor beta chains from one sample, sequenced in a study of T-cell reconstitution after alpha-beta-depleted transplantation in children. TCRdb ran MiXCR on the PCR reads and lists one entry per CDR3 protein. Among hundreds of thousands of distinct CDR3 sequences listed, over 10% were seen once. Sequenced material: PBMCs, mostly from graft donor cells, taken 360 days after TCRalphabeta/CD19-depleted stem cell transplant. The receptors were gathered from a male patient aged 10 to 17 who had a stem cell transplant for acute myeloid leukemia, so the T cells may come from the graft donor. Both conserved end residues are part of each CDR3. D genes are given only for firm matches. The size field is filled for only some rows; it gives once, few, many or a size class.

d_call: -
j_call: TRBJ2-2
clone_size: few
v_call: TRBV4-2
cdr3_nt: TGTGCCAGCAGTCCACGGGGTTCCCACAACACCGGGGAGCTGTTTTTT
cdr3_aa: CASSPRGSHNTGELFF

d_call: TRBD1
j_call: TRBJ1-1
clone_size: few
v_call: TRBV15
cdr3_nt: TGTGCCACCAGCAGACCGGGACAGGGGTCGGGGACTGAAGCTTTCTTT
cdr3_aa: CATSRPGQGSGTEAFF

d_call: TRBD2
j_call: TRBJ2-1
clone_size: medium-sized
v_call: TRBV20-1
cdr3_nt: TGCAGTGCCGTAACTAGCGGGAGGGCTAATGAGCAGTTCTTC
cdr3_aa: CSAVTSGRANEQFF

d_call: -
j_call: TRBJ1-4
clone_size: -
v_call: TRBV19
cdr3_nt: TGTGCCAGTAGTATTACGGCAACTAATGAAAAACTGTTTTTT
cdr3_aa: CASSITATNEKLFF

d_call: -
j_call: TRBJ2-5
clone_size: many
v_call: TRBV30
cdr3_nt: TGTGCCTGGGGTGGTCAGACCCAGTACTTC
cdr3_aa: CAWGGQTQYF

d_call: TRBD1
j_call: TRBJ1-1
clone_size: few
v_call: TRBV9
cdr3_nt: TGTGCCAGCAGCCCTACGGACAGGGGTTTCACTGAAGCTTTCTTT
cdr3_aa: CASSPTDRGFTEAFF

d_call: -
j_call: TRBJ2-1
clone_size: few
v_call: TRBV27
cdr3_nt: TGTGCCAGCAGTTTACGGACCCTTAAGTACAATGAGCAGTTCTTC
cdr3_aa: CASSLRTLKYNEQFF

d_call: -
j_call: TRBJ2-7
clone_size: few
v_call: TRBV15
cdr3_nt: TGTGCCACCAGCAGCCCAGGGGATGGTATATCCGAGCAGTACTTC
cdr3_aa: CATSSPGDGISEQYF

d_call: -
j_call: TRBJ1-1
clone_size: few
v_call: TRBV27
cdr3_nt: TGTGCCAGCCTACAGGGCTTAAACACTGAAGCTTTCTTT
cdr3_aa: CASLQGLNTEAFF

d_call: -
j_call: TRBJ2-7
clone_size: -
v_call: TRBV11-1
cdr3_nt: TGTGCCAGCAGCTTAGGCGGTGGCGCACCCTACGAGCAGTACTTC
cdr3_aa: CASSLGGGAPYEQYF

d_call: TRBD2
j_call: TRBJ2-2
clone_size: -
v_call: TRBV6-5
cdr3_nt: TGTGCCAGCAGTTTGCGGACTAGCGGCCTGAACACCGGGGAGCTGTTTTTT
cdr3_aa: CASSLRTSGLNTGELFF

d_call: -
j_call: TRBJ1-1
clone_size: -
v_call: TRBV4-2
cdr3_nt: TGTGCCAGCAGCCAAGATCCAGGGAGGGACACTGAAGCTTTCTTT
cdr3_aa: CASSQDPGRDTEAFF

d_call: -
j_call: TRBJ2-1
clone_size: few
v_call: TRBV24-1
cdr3_nt: TGTGCCACCAGTGGCGGGATGGGGTCCTACAATGAGCAGTTCTTC
cdr3_aa: CATSGGMGSYNEQFF

d_call: TRBD2
j_call: TRBJ2-1
clone_size: few
v_call: TRBV3-1
cdr3_nt: TGTGCCAGCAGCCAAGTTCCACTAGCGGGAAATCGGCGTAATGAGCAGTTCTTC
cdr3_aa: CASSQVPLAGNRRNEQFF

d_call: -
j_call: TRBJ1-2
clone_size: -
v_call: TRBV6-5
cdr3_nt: TGTGCCAGCAGTTACTACGAGAGTGGGTCCTATGGCTACACCTTC
cdr3_aa: CASSYYESGSYGYTF

d_call: TRBD2
j_call: TRBJ2-5
clone_size: few
v_call: TRBV20-1
cdr3_nt: TGCAGTGCTAGAGGGGGGACGCTAGCGGGAGCTGAGACCCAGTACTTC
cdr3_aa: CSARGGTLAGAETQYF

d_call: TRBD1
j_call: TRBJ2-7
clone_size: -
v_call: TRBV24-1
cdr3_nt: TGTGCCACCAGTGATCGCCGGGCGAGGGGGCCCTACGAGCAGTACTTC
cdr3_aa: CATSDRRARGPYEQYF

d_call: -
j_call: TRBJ1-2
clone_size: many
v_call: TRBV20-1
cdr3_nt: TGCAGTGCTAGTTCGGCCAGGGACATGGCTGGGTATGGCTACACCTTC
cdr3_aa: CSASSARDMAGYGYTF

d_call: -
j_call: TRBJ2-7
clone_size: -
v_call: TRBV6-2/TRBV6-3
cdr3_nt: TGTGCCAGCAGCCAACCTTCGGGACTGTCTTTTTCCTACGAGCAGTACTTC
cdr3_aa: CASSQPSGLSFSYEQYF

d_call: TRBD2
j_call: TRBJ2-1
clone_size: few
v_call: TRBV28
cdr3_nt: TGTGCCAGCAGTCCCCAGCGGGAGGGTCTTGAGCAGTTCTTC
cdr3_aa: CASSPQREGLEQFF

d_call: -
j_call: TRBJ2-6
clone_size: -
v_call: TRBV7-9
cdr3_nt: TGTGCCAGCAGCTTGCTAGGCAGGGTGGCTTTC
cdr3_aa: CASSLLGRVAF

d_call: -
j_call: TRBJ2-1
clone_size: few
v_call: TRBV29-1
cdr3_nt: TGCAGCGGTCAGTTGACGGAGCAGTTCTTC
cdr3_aa: CSGQLTEQFF

d_call: TRBD2
j_call: TRBJ2-7
clone_size: -
v_call: TRBV7-3
cdr3_nt: TGTGCCAGCAGCTTAAGTCCTAGCGGGACTGCGCGGCAGTACTTC
cdr3_aa: CASSLSPSGTARQYF

d_call: TRBD1
j_call: TRBJ1-6
clone_size: many
v_call: TRBV9
cdr3_nt: TGTGCCAGCAGCGTAGATAAGGGGGCGAATTCACCCCTCCACTTT
cdr3_aa: CASSVDKGANSPLHF

d_call: TRBD1
j_call: TRBJ2-5
clone_size: -
v_call: TRBV9
cdr3_nt: TGTGCCAGCAGCGTAGGAGGGGGCGTCTATCAAGAGACCCAGTACTTC
cdr3_aa: CASSVGGGVYQETQYF

d_call: TRBD2
j_call: TRBJ2-3
clone_size: few
v_call: TRBV20-1
cdr3_nt: TGCAGTGCCGGGAGACTAGCGGGTCCTAGCACAGATACGCAGTATTTT
cdr3_aa: CSAGRLAGPSTDTQYF

d_call: -
j_call: TRBJ2-1
clone_size: many
v_call: TRBV5-6
cdr3_nt: TGTGCCAGCAGCCTCGGTAGAGGCCGGTGGAATGAGCAGTTCTTC
cdr3_aa: CASSLGRGRWNEQFF

d_call: -
j_call: TRBJ2-3
clone_size: -
v_call: TRBV19
cdr3_nt: TGTGCCAGTAGTATATCTGGACTCCCAAGCACAGATACGCAGTATTTT
cdr3_aa: CASSISGLPSTDTQYF

d_call: TRBD2
j_call: TRBJ2-1
clone_size: -
v_call: TRBV7-8
cdr3_nt: TGTGCCAGCAGCTGGCAGTACGGACTAGCGGGAGGAACGAGCTCCTACAATGAGCAGTTCTTC
cdr3_aa: CASSWQYGLAGGTSSYNEQFF

d_call: -
j_call: TRBJ2-7
clone_size: few
v_call: TRBV5-1
cdr3_nt: TGCGCCAGCAATCGGGACGGCGCCTCCAACGAGCAGTACTTC
cdr3_aa: CASNRDGASNEQYF

d_call: -
j_call: TRBJ1-5
clone_size: few
v_call: TRBV7-2
cdr3_nt: TGTGCCAGCAGCTTAGATAGGCTTTATAGCAATCAGCCCCAGCATTTT
cdr3_aa: CASSLDRLYSNQPQHF

d_call: TRBD2
j_call: TRBJ2-5
clone_size: many
v_call: TRBV12-3/TRBV12-4
cdr3_nt: TGTGCCAGCTGGCGGGGGGGAGAGACCCAGTACTTC
cdr3_aa: CASWRGGETQYF

d_call: TRBD2
j_call: TRBJ2-3
clone_size: many
v_call: TRBV4-2
cdr3_nt: TGTGCCAGCAGTGGACTAGCGGGACCCACAGATACGCAGTATTTT
cdr3_aa: CASSGLAGPTDTQYF

d_call: TRBD1
j_call: TRBJ2-3
clone_size: many
v_call: TRBV10-3
cdr3_nt: TGTGCCTCGGCGGTCGGACAGGGCACAGATACGCAGTATTTT
cdr3_aa: CASAVGQGTDTQYF

d_call: -
j_call: TRBJ2-3
clone_size: few
v_call: TRBV4-3
cdr3_nt: TGCGCCAGCAGCCAAGGTCCACTACTGGTGGACACAGATACGCAGTATTTT
cdr3_aa: CASSQGPLLVDTDTQYF

d_call: TRBD2
j_call: TRBJ2-3
clone_size: -
v_call: TRBV5-1
cdr3_nt: TGCGCCAGCAGCTTGAGCCTAGCGGGATATACAGATACGCAGTATTTT
cdr3_aa: CASSLSLAGYTDTQYF

d_call: -
j_call: TRBJ2-7
clone_size: -
v_call: TRBV4-3
cdr3_nt: TGCGCCAGCAGCCAAGATCGGGGACTTTTCGAGCAGTACTTC
cdr3_aa: CASSQDRGLFEQYF

d_call: -
j_call: TRBJ1-5
clone_size: few
v_call: TRBV28
cdr3_nt: TGTGCCAGCACCCTAGGACAGAACAATCAGCCCCAGCATTTT
cdr3_aa: CASTLGQNNQPQHF

d_call: -
j_call: TRBJ2-7
clone_size: few
v_call: TRBV28
cdr3_nt: TGTGCCAGCAGTTTAGGCGTGACAGGCCTTAAGAAGCAGTACTTC
cdr3_aa: CASSLGVTGLKKQYF

d_call: TRBD2
j_call: TRBJ2-7
clone_size: many
v_call: TRBV20-1
cdr3_nt: TGCAGTGCGGCGGGAGCCCACTCCTACGAGCAGTACTTC
cdr3_aa: CSAAGAHSYEQYF

d_call: TRBD1
j_call: TRBJ2-5
clone_size: -
v_call: TRBV27
cdr3_nt: TGTGCCAGCAGTTTCGGACAGGGGTCGTTTTGGGCCCAGTACTTC
cdr3_aa: CASSFGQGSFWAQYF

d_call: -
j_call: TRBJ2-3
clone_size: few
v_call: TRBV29-1
cdr3_nt: TGCAGCGTTGGAGCGAGATACACAGATACGCAGTATTTT
cdr3_aa: CSVGARYTDTQYF

d_call: TRBD2
j_call: TRBJ2-7
clone_size: few
v_call: TRBV9
cdr3_nt: TGTGCCAGCAGCCCACGAACTAGCGGGAGGTTCGACGAGCAGTACTTC
cdr3_aa: CASSPRTSGRFDEQYF

d_call: -
j_call: TRBJ2-1
clone_size: -
v_call: TRBV11-1
cdr3_nt: TGTGCCAGCAGCCTCTGGCGGAAGCAGGCAGATGAGCAGTTCTTC
cdr3_aa: CASSLWRKQADEQFF

d_call: -
j_call: TRBJ2-7
clone_size: few
v_call: TRBV28
cdr3_nt: TGTGCCAGCAGCCGATCTACCTACGAGCAGTACTTC
cdr3_aa: CASSRSTYEQYF

d_call: TRBD2
j_call: TRBJ2-1
clone_size: many
v_call: TRBV4-2
cdr3_nt: TGTGCCAGCAGCCAAGAAGGGACTAGCTACAATGAGCAGTTCTTC
cdr3_aa: CASSQEGTSYNEQFF

d_call: -
j_call: TRBJ2-1
clone_size: -
v_call: TRBV10-3
cdr3_nt: TGTGCCATCGGGGCTTTGCACAATGAGCAGTTCTTC
cdr3_aa: CAIGALHNEQFF

d_call: TRBD2
j_call: TRBJ2-7
clone_size: many
v_call: TRBV29-1
cdr3_nt: TGCAGCGTTAGCCTAGCGGGGTTTTACGAGCAGTACTTC
cdr3_aa: CSVSLAGFYEQYF

d_call: TRBD2
j_call: TRBJ2-5
clone_size: many
v_call: TRBV25-1
cdr3_nt: TGTGCCAGCAGTCAAACTAGCGGGAGCTGGGAGACCCAGTACTTC
cdr3_aa: CASSQTSGSWETQYF

d_call: TRBD2
j_call: TRBJ2-5
clone_size: many
v_call: TRBV7-2
cdr3_nt: TGTGCCAGCAGCTTTGTGGCGGGAGTAAAAGAGACCCAGTACTTC
cdr3_aa: CASSFVAGVKETQYF

d_call: -
j_call: TRBJ2-1
clone_size: few
v_call: TRBV30
cdr3_nt: TGTGCCTGGAGTGTAGGGTCAGCCTCCTACAATGAGCAGTTCTTC
cdr3_aa: CAWSVGSASYNEQFF

d_call: -
j_call: TRBJ1-1
clone_size: -
v_call: TRBV28
cdr3_nt: TGTGCCAGCATCAATACAGGGTTCACTGAAGCTTTCTTT
cdr3_aa: CASINTGFTEAFF

d_call: TRBD2
j_call: TRBJ2-5
clone_size: many
v_call: TRBV5-1
cdr3_nt: TGCGCCAGCAGCTTGGCACCCCTAGCGGGAGACGGAGAGACCCAGTACTTC
cdr3_aa: CASSLAPLAGDGETQYF

d_call: TRBD1
j_call: TRBJ2-1
clone_size: -
v_call: TRBV7-3
cdr3_nt: TGTGCCAGCAGCCTCCGCGACAGGGGCCACTTCTTC
cdr3_aa: CASSLRDRGHFF